The next 16 T cell receptor beta chains were all read from a single sample in a study of CD8 T cells in ankylosing spondylitis. TCRdb independently ran MiXCR on the 5' RACE reads; one entry per CDR3 protein. The table shows approximately 220,000 distinct CDR3 sequences, with roughly 25% occurring only once. The sequenced sample was blood, either unsorted or a sorted T cell fraction (not recorded which). The receptor source for this set is a male donor with ankylosing spondylitis or in good health (not recorded which).

This clonotype came up many times. This chain joins TRBV5-4 and TRBJ2-2; 10 bases fit TRBD2. V shed 4 bases and J 8 bases; nucleotides not matched to a gene: 17. The CDR3 has 18 amino acids. The germline V gene encodes CDR1 SGHNT and CDR2 YYREEE (reference sequence). This chain's CDR3 is CASSAKTASGSYRGELFF. CDR3 nucleotide sequence: TGTGCCAGCAGCGCAAAAACCGCTAGCGGGAGTTATAGGGGGGAGCTGTTTTTT.

This clonotype was seen many times. This sequence joins TRBV7-3 and TRBJ2-3; D is perhaps TRBD1 (5 bases). V dropped 1 base and J dropped 8 bases, with 10 bases sitting between them. The germline V gene encodes CDR1 SGHTA and CDR2 FQGTGA. The CDR3 covers 13 residues. CDR3 in amino acids: CASSLNDGATQYF. As DNA, the CDR3 is TGTGCCAGCAGCTTAAATGATGGGGCTACGCAGTATTTT.

The V and J genes are TRBV10-3 and TRBJ2-3, with TRBD2 matching over 9 bases. V was clipped by 0 bases and J by 4 bases; unmatched bases: 2. Germline CDR1 ENHRY, CDR2 SYGVKD. This CDR3 contains 15 residues. CDR3 residues: CAISESSGSADTQYF. DNA of the CDR3: TGTGCCATCAGTGAGTCTAGCGGGAGCGCAGATACGCAGTATTTT.

This chain links TRBV5-1 with TRBJ2-2; no clear D. Germline CDR1 SGHRS, CDR2 YFSETQ. This CDR3 region has 16 residues. V shed 6 bases and J shed 0 bases, with 15 bases lying between them. Here the CDR3 DNA reads TGCGCCAGCACCTGGAGTACTATGGCGAACACCGGGGAGCTGTTTTTT. It encodes CASTWSTMANTGELFF. The whole variable domain, filled in from reference TRBV5-1 and TRBJ2-2, reads KAGVTQTPRYLIKTRGQQVTLSCSPISGHRSVSWYQQTPGQGLQFLFEYFSETQRNKGNFPGRFSGRQFSNSRSEMNVSTLELGDSALYLCASTWSTMANTGELFFGEGSRLTVL.

The chain employs TRBV5-6 and TRBJ1-5, with D unclear. The CDR3 runs to 12 residues. CDR1 is SGHDT and CDR2 is YYEEEE in the germline V gene. V lost 4 bases and J 6 bases, leaving 8 bases between the germline ends. The CDR3 DNA reads as TGTGCCAGCAGCGTGCCGGGTCAGCCCCAGCATTTT. It specifies CASSVPGQPQHF.

This clonotype turned up a few times. The chain employs TRBV29-1 and TRBJ2-7, with D possibly TRBD1 on 6 matching bases. The V end was cut by 7 bases, the J end by 0 bases, with 7 bases between. CDR3 length: 11 amino acids. Germline V lookup: CDR1 SQVTM, CDR2 ANQGSEA. The CDR3 DNA follows: TGCAGCGCACAGGGCTCCTACGAGCAGTACTTC. Translating gives CSAQGSYEQYF.

This chain links TRBV7-6 with TRBJ2-3, with 11 bases lining up with TRBD2. The germline gives CDR1 SGHVS, CDR2 FNYEAQ. CDR3 length: 16 amino acids. V gave up 5 bases and J gave up 1 base; unmatched junction bases: 5. CDR3 region: CASSPRGLAGTDTQYF. DNA for the CDR3: TGTGCCAGCAGCCCGCGGGGACTAGCGGGCACAGATACGCAGTATTTT.

The chain joins TRBV18 to TRBJ2-3, with TRBD1 matching over 11 bases. The V gene's germline CDR1 is KGHSH and CDR2 LQKENI. This CDR3 spans 16 amino acids. Trimming removed 5 bases from V and 5 bases from J; junction bases left unmatched: 9. For the CDR3, the DNA is TGTGCCAGCTCATCCGCTGGGACAGGGGGGATAGATACGCAGTATTTT. Protein product: CASSSAGTGGIDTQYF.

This clonotype was seen many times. The genes are TRBV25-1 and TRBJ1-6, with 7 bases that match TRBD1. Germline V gene lookup returns CDR1 MGHDK and CDR2 SYGVNS. The CDR3 is 14 residues long. The junction had 11 bases not matched to a gene; V was cut back by 8 bases and J by 10 bases. Written as DNA, the CDR3 is TGTGCCAGCGGGGGAGCGGGACAGACGTCACCCCTCCACTTT. Its protein product is CASGGAGQTSPLHF.

The chain couples TRBV12-3 or TRBV12-4 to TRBJ2-1; TRBD1 agrees at 10 bases. This CDR3 has 16 amino acids. Trimming removed 7 bases from V and 9 bases from J; junction bases left unmatched: 15. For the CDR3, the DNA is TGTGCCAGCAACGATCCGGGACAGGGGTTGACGTTTGAGCAGTTCTTC. Encoded protein: CASNDPGQGLTFEQFF.

This clonotype has a count of ten or more. The chain is built from TRBV18 and TRBJ2-3; no reliable D call. CDR3 length: 16 amino acids. V was pared by 0 bases and J by 0 bases, with 10 bases between. Germline-derived CDR1 and CDR2 are KGHSH and LQKENI. The CDR3 DNA reads TGTGCCAGCTCACCACCGGGGAAGGTTAGCACAGATACGCAGTATTTT. Protein sequence: CASSPPGKVSTDTQYF.

Ten or more counts support this clonotype. V and J are TRBV6-5 and TRBJ1-2; 7 nucleotides agree with TRBD1. The CDR3 is 14 residues long. Germline CDR1 is MNHEY and CDR2 is SVGAGI. With V trimmed by 3 bases and J by 8 bases, 9 bases remained unmatched. For the CDR3, the DNA is TGTGCCAGCAGTTATGGCAGGGGGTACTCAGGCTACACCTTC. Its protein product is CASSYGRGYSGYTF.

The chain combines TRBV20-1 with TRBJ2-1, with TRBD2 matching over 11 bases. The V and J ends lost 5 bases and 7 bases, in that order; junction bases with no gene match: 7. Germline V gives CDR1 DFQATT, CDR2 SNEGSKA (reference sequence). The CDR3 has 14 amino acids. DNA for the CDR3: TGCAGTGCTGCCGGGACTAGCGGAAATAATGAGCAGTTCTTC. Translating it yields CSAAGTSGNNEQFF.

The sample holds many counts of this clonotype. The chain couples TRBV7-8 to TRBJ2-3; D may correspond to TRBD1 or TRBD2 (7 bases each). Germline CDR1 and CDR2: SGHVS and FQNEAQ. V lost 1 base, J lost 2 bases, and 25 bases lay in between. The CDR3 spans 20 residues. The CDR3 sequence: CASSLDVPGGGPSDTDTQYF. The CDR3 DNA follows: TGTGCCAGCAGCTTAGATGTCCCAGGGGGGGGGCCTTCGGACACAGATACGCAGTATTTT.

This clonotype was picked up many times. DNA of the CDR3: TGTGCCAGCAGTTCTGAGGGAGACACTGAAGCTTTCTTT. This codes for CASSSEGDTEAFF. This sequence joins TRBV12-3 or TRBV12-4 and TRBJ1-1; D remains ambiguous. Trimming pared 4 bases from V and 3 bases from J, leaving 9 bases between. This CDR3 contains 13 residues.

In its sample, this clonotype was seen a few times. The gene calls are TRBV10-3 and TRBJ2-1; the D gene is possibly TRBD1 (6 bases). This CDR3 region has 13 residues. V shed 10 bases and J shed 5 bases, with 15 bases lying between them. Germline V gene data show CDR1 as ENHRY and CDR2 as SYGVKD. The CDR3, as DNA: TGTGCCAGTCGGGGCAGGGGCGACAATGAGCAGTTCTTC. Translation gives CASRGRGDNEQFF.